This T cell receptor beta chain was documented in a study of blood T cell repertoires in COVID-19. In germline, CDR1 is LNHDA, CDR2 SQIVND (reference sequence). Trimming took off 9 bases at V and 2 bases at J, with 11 bases between the two ends. The CDR3 is 13 amino acids. Per the original data handling: Amplifying reference gene primers gave estimates of nucleated cell counts. The table came from immunoSEQ multiplex PCR; TCRdb's copy has only in-frame clones and leaves some out. Clonal size and the V and J genes are those of that table, whereas D and trimming came from the DNA. The sample records approximately 89,000 clones, 75% to 80% being singletons.

Sequencing used peripheral blood. This receptor was obtained from a man between 65 and 85 years old with COVID-19, enrolled during active disease. This chain links TRBV19 with TRBJ1-5; D uncertain. CDR3 sequence reads: CASAQEGNQPQHF. Here the CDR3 DNA reads TGTGCCAGCGCGCAGGAGGGCAATCAGCCCCAGCATTTT.